The 3 T cell receptor beta chains given below trace back to one sample, sequenced in a study of T cell responses to AZD1222 COVID-19 vaccine. Using immunoSEQ multiplex PCR, the repertoire was profiled, and TCRdb retains in-frame clones only, with some absent. The table shows 150,000 to 160,000 clones, with 88% occurring only once. The specimen comprised peripheral blood, sampled on day 0 of AZD1222 vaccination. All receptors derive from an adult in good health.

The chain links TRBV9 to TRBJ2-2; 7 bases are a match to TRBD2. Germline trimming cut 4 bases from V and 5 bases from J; bases unmatched to any gene: 11. The CDR3 loop spans 16 amino acids. CDR1 and CDR2 from the germline V gene are SGDLS and YYNGEE. The CDR3 DNA reads as TGTGCCAGCAGCCGAACAATACTAGCGTTTACCGGGGAGCTGTTTTTT. Protein: CASSRTILAFTGELFF.

J is TRBJ1-1 and V is TRBV10-3; possible D gene TRBD1, 6 bases. CDR1 is ENHRY and CDR2 is SYGVKD in the germline V gene. The CDR3 covers 13 residues. The germline V and J ends were trimmed by 5 bases and 1 base, with 8 bases remaining between them. The CDR3, as DNA: TGTGCCATCAGTCCGACAGGGAACACTGAAGCTTTCTTT. It is translated as CAISPTGNTEAFF.

The chain has TRBV28 and TRBJ2-6, with a tentative D call TRBD1 (5 bases). In germline, CDR1 is MDHEN, CDR2 SYDVKM. V lost 5 bases, J lost 2 bases, and 13 bases lay in between. The CDR3 sequence is 16 residues long. Written as DNA, the CDR3 is TGTGCCAGCAGTGCGGCAGGGTTCCCTGGGGCCAACGTCCTGACTTTC. Translated, it gives CASSAAGFPGANVLTF.